This T cell receptor beta chain is from a study of blood T cell repertoires in COVID-19. On the study more broadly: Sample material is recorded as cDNA or gDNA derived from T cells, B-cell-depleted T cells, or PBMCs.

Germline V gene lookup returns CDR1 LNHDA and CDR2 SQIVND (reference sequence). V shed 5 bases, J shed 0 bases, and the junction held 9 bases outside the gene matches. This CDR3 has 16 amino acids. Measured with immunoSEQ multiplex PCR; TCRdb has only the in-frame clones, and not every one. The data show approximately 75,000 clones, with roughly four fifths seen just once and 9.7% held by the top ten. This clone has only one observation. This receptor was taken from a woman of 80 years or more with acute or convalescent COVID-19. The specimen sequenced was peripheral blood. The chain has TRBV19 and TRBJ2-7; TRBD2 matches at 8 bases. The CDR3 DNA follows: TGTGCCAGTAGTCGGTCGGTTGCGGGGGGCTCCTACGAGCAGTACTTC. Translating it yields CASSRSVAGGSYEQYF.